The TCR beta chain under discussion was sequenced for a study of blood T cell repertoires in COVID-19. Across the study: T cells, B-cell-depleted T cells, or PBMCs provided the cDNA or gDNA that served as material.

Cohorts were based on clinical histories the participants reported. Recovery among Cohort 3 donors was established by two negative PCRs, clearance, or symptom resolution. This CDR3 is 19 amino acids long. Germline loops: CDR1 LGHDT, CDR2 YNNKEL (reference sequence). The V and J ends lost 2 bases and 6 bases, in that order; junction bases with no gene match: 19. Original data processing: Amplification of reference gene primers provided the estimated nucleated cell counts. TCRdb's copy holds only in-frame clones and misses some; the assay was immunoSEQ multiplex PCR. V and J calls and clone size come straight from that table; D and trimming were deduced from the DNA. This sample has 150,000 to 200,000 clones, with approximately 88% found just once.

The clonotype comes from a young woman who had recovered from COVID-19. The J gene is TRBJ2-1, the V gene TRBV3-1 (or the pseudogene TRBV3-2); 7 bases are shared with TRBD2. The sequenced sample consisted of PBMCs or T cells enriched from blood (not recorded which). The CDR3 reads CASSQFIVAGVGPGNEQFF. The CDR3 bases are TGTGCCAGCAGCCAATTCATAGTGGCGGGAGTGGGACCGGGCAATGAGCAGTTCTTC.